This TCR beta chain emerged from a study of blood T cell repertoires in COVID-19. The V segment lost 4 bases and the J segment 1 base; nucleotides outside the gene matches: 5. CDR3 length: 15 residues. Germline loops: CDR1 LNHDA, CDR2 SQIVND (reference sequence). Methods used by the authors: Counts of nucleated cells, estimated from reference gene primer amplification, were obtained. Measured with immunoSEQ multiplex PCR; TCRdb has only the in-frame clones, and not every one. V, J and clone size reflect that table, while D and trimming were determined from the DNA. The table has 350,000 to 500,000 clones, about 88% seen once; the top ten hold less than 1.5%. Categorization into cohorts depended on clinical history that participants reported.

The origin of this receptor is a woman aged 18-29 years who had been exposed to COVID-19. The source material was PBMCs or T cells enriched from blood (not recorded which). V is TRBV19 and J is TRBJ1-1; 8 nucleotides agree with TRBD1. CDR3 loop: CASSTSGTGNTEAFF. CDR3 bases: TGTGCCAGTAGTACGTCCGGGACAGGGAACACTGAAGCTTTCTTT.